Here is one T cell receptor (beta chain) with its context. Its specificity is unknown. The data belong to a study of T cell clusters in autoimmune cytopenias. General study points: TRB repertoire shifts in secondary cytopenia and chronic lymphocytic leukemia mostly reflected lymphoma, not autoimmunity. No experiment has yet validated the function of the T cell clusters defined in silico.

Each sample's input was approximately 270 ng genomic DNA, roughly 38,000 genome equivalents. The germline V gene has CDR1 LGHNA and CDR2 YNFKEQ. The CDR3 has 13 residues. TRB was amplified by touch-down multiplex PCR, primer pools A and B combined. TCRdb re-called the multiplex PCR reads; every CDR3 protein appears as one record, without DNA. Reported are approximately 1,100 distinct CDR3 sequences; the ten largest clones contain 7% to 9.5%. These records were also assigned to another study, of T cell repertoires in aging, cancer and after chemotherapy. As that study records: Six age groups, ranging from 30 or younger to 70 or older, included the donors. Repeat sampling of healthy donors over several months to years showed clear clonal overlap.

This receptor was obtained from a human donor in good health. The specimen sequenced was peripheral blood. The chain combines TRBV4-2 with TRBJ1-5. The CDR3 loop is CASSQDRRQPQHF.